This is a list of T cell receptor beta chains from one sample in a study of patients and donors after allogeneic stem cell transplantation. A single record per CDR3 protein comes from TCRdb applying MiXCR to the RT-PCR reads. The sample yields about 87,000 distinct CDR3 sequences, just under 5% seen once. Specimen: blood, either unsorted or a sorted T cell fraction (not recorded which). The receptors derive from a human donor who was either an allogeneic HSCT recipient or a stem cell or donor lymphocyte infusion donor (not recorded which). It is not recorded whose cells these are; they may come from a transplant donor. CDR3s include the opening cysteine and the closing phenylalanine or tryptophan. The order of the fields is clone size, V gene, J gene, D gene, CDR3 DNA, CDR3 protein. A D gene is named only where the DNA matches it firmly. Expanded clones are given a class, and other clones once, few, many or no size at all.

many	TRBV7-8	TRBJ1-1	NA	TGTGCCAGCAGCTTAGTCTCAGCAGGGTGGGACACTGAAGCTTTCTTT	CASSLVSAGWDTEAFF
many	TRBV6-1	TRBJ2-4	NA	TGTGCCAGCAGTAGAGGTGTCTGGGGGATCAAAAACATTCAGTACTTC	CASSRGVWGIKNIQYF
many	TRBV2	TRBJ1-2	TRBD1	TGTGCCAGCAGCCTACAGGGGCATGGCTACACCTTC	CASSLQGHGYTF
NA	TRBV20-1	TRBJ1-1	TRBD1	TGCAGTGCTAGTTCCGTTGGGACAGGAAACACTGAAGCTTTCTTT	CSASSVGTGNTEAFF
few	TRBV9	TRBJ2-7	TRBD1	TGTGCCAGCAGCGCCGGGACAGCCGTAATAGGGCAGCACTTC	CASSAGTAVIGQHF
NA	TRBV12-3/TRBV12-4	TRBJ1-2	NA	TGTGCCAGCAGTTTAGCGCTTAGGGGAGGGCCACAAGCTAACTATGGCTACACCTTC	CASSLALRGGPQANYGYTF
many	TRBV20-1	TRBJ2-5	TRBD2	TGCAGTGCTAGTCCCCCTATGGGGGGGAGTCAAGAGACCCAGTACTTC	CSASPPMGGSQETQYF
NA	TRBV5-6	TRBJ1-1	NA	TGTGCCAGCAGCTTGGATCTGCAGGGTAGTTCTGAAGCTTTCTTT	CASSLDLQGSSEAFF
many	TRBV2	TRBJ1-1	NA	TGTGCCAGCACCGGGACGTCGGGAACTGAAGCTTTCTTT	CASTGTSGTEAFF
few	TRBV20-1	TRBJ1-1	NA	TGCAGTGCTAGATCCCCGGTAGCCGATGTTTTCACTGAAGCTTTCTTT	CSARSPVADVFTEAFF
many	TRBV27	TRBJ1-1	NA	TGTGCCAGCAGTCACGACAGGAACACTGAAGCTTTCTTT	CASSHDRNTEAFF
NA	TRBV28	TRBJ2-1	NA	TGTGCCAGCAGTTTGGTGAGCAGGGAGCAGTTCTTC	CASSLVSREQFF
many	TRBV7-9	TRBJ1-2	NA	TGTGCCAGCAGCGACAGGCAGCCGAGGGTATATGGCTACACCTTC	CASSDRQPRVYGYTF
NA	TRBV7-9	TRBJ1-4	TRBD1	TGTGCCAGCAGCTTATCTGGACAGGCTGAAAAACTGTTTTTT	CASSLSGQAEKLFF
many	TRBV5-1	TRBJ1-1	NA	TGCGCCAGCTCGGGGACGCCCGGTGTAAGGAACACTGAAGCTTTCTTT	CASSGTPGVRNTEAFF
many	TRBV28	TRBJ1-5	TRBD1	TGTGCCAGCAGTCCCCGTACAGGGGGAGGTAAGCCCCAGCATTTT	CASSPRTGGGKPQHF
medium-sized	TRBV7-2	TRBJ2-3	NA	TGTGCCAGCAGCTTAGGTCCGGGGAATACGCAGTATTTT	CASSLGPGNTQYF
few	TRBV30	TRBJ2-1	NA	TGTGCCTGGTCTAGGGACAAGTTTTCCGGGAATGAGCAGTTCTTC	CAWSRDKFSGNEQFF
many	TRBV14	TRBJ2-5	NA	TGTGCCAGCAGCGGGGTAGATCAAGAGACCCAGTACTTC	CASSGVDQETQYF
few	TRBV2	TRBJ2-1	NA	TGTGCCAGCAGTCCCCAGGTGGGGCAGTTCTTC	CASSPQVGQFF
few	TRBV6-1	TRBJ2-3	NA	TGTGCCAGCACTCACCGTGGCTTCACAGATACGCAGTATTTT	CASTHRGFTDTQYF
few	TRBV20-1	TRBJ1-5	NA	TGCAGTGCTAGCGATGGTGGCAATCAGCCCCAGCATTTT	CSASDGGNQPQHF
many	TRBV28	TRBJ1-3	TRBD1	TGTGCCAGCAGTTCCCCAGGGGGAGGAAGGGGAAACACCATATATTTT	CASSSPGGGRGNTIYF
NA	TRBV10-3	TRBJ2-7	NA	TGTGCCATCAGTGGAGCTCAGGGCAGCTCCTACGAGCAGTACTTC	CAISGAQGSSYEQYF
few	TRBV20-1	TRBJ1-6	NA	TGCAGTGGCCGGTCCGGGAATTCACCCCTCCACTTT	CSGRSGNSPLHF
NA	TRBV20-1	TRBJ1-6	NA	TGCAGTGCTAGAGCCGGCGCAGTGAAGAATTCACCCCTCCACTTT	CSARAGAVKNSPLHF
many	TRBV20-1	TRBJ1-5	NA	TGCAGTGCTAGCACACCGGGGCCCAATCAGCCCCAGCATTTT	CSASTPGPNQPQHF
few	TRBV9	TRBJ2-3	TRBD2	TGTGCCAGCAGCGGAGAAGCGGGGGGGCCTGGCACAGATACGCAGTATTTT	CASSGEAGGPGTDTQYF
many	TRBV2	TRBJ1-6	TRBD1	TGTGCCAGCAGACGCTCTTCCGGGACAGCCTCCAGCTCCTATAATTCACCCCTCCACTTT	CASRRSSGTASSSYNSPLHF
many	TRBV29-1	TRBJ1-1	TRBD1	TGCAGCGTGGGCAGGGGGTCGAACACTGAAGCTTTCTTT	CSVGRGSNTEAFF
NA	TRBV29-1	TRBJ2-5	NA	TGCAGCGTTGAGGCCGGGGTGGTGGGTAAGACCCAGTACTTC	CSVEAGVVGKTQYF
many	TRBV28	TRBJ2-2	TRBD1	TGTGCCAGCAGCCCTCGGGGGACAGGGAACACCGGGGAGCTGTTTTTT	CASSPRGTGNTGELFF
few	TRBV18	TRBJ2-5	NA	TGTGCCAGCTCACCCCAAGACATCGGGGAGACCCAGTACTTC	CASSPQDIGETQYF
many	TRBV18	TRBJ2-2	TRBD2	TGTGCCAGCTCACCGACTAGCAAGACTGCGAACACCGGGGAGCTGTTTTTT	CASSPTSKTANTGELFF
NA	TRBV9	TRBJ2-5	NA	TGTGCCAGCAGCCCTGGACAACTAGAAGAGACCCAGTACTTC	CASSPGQLEETQYF
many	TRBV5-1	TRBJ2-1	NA	TGCGCCAGCAGCTCAACAGGTAGCTCCTACAATGAGCAGTTCTTC	CASSSTGSSYNEQFF
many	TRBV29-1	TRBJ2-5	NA	TGCAGCGTTGGTGGCGGAGTTATAGACCAAGAGACCCAGTACTTC	CSVGGGVIDQETQYF
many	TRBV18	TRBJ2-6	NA	TGTGCCAGCTCACCACTCCAGGGTACTGGGGCCAACGTCCTGACTTTC	CASSPLQGTGANVLTF
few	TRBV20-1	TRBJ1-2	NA	TGCAGTGCTAGAGATCTGGCGCCAGGGAACTATGGCTACACCTTC	CSARDLAPGNYGYTF
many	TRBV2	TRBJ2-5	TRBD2	TGTGCCAGCAAGAGGGGACTAGCGGAGACCCAGTACTTC	CASKRGLAETQYF
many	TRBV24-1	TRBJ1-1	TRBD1	TGTGCCACCAGGGCGACAGGGGACACTGAAGCTTTCTTT	CATRATGDTEAFF
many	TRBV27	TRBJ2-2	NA	TGTGCCAGCACAACCTTACAGAACACCGGGGAGCTGTTTTTT	CASTTLQNTGELFF
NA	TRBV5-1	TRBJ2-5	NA	TGCGCCAGCAGTTCCCCAGGGATGGCGGAGACCCAGTACTTC	CASSSPGMAETQYF
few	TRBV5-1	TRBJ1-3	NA	TGCGCCAGCAGCTTGGGAGCCAATTTATACTCCCCCGGAAACACCATATATTTT	CASSLGANLYSPGNTIYF
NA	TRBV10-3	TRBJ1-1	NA	TGTGCCATCAGTGAGTCGAGGCAGGGGAACACTGAAGCTTTGTTT	CAISESRQGNTEALF
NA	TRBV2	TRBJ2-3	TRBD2	TGTGCCAGCAGCAGTCACCCGGGAGGGCCCACAGATACGCAGTATTTT	CASSSHPGGPTDTQYF
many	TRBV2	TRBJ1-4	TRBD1	TGTGCCAGCAGTCCTCGGACAGGTGCATCGGCAACTAATGAAAAACTGTTTTTT	CASSPRTGASATNEKLFF
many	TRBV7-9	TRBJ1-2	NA	TGTGCCAGCAGCTTAGAGCCAGTCGGCTACACCTTC	CASSLEPVGYTF
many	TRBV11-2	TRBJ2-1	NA	TGTGCCAGCAGCCGGGTAGGGGGGAAGGAAAATGAGCAGTTCTTC	CASSRVGGKENEQFF
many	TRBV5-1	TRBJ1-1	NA	TGCGCCAGCAGCCCCGATCCGGCGGGGCTAAACACTGAAGCTTTCTTT	CASSPDPAGLNTEAFF
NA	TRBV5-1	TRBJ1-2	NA	TGCGCCAGCAGCTTGGATGCTAAAAACTATGGCTACACCTTC	CASSLDAKNYGYTF
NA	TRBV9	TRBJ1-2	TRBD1	TGTGCCAGCAGCCCTCGGGACAGACCTAACTATGGCTACACCTTC	CASSPRDRPNYGYTF
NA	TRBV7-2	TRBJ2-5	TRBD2	TGTGCCAGCGGCCGTCGGGGGGGATATGAGACCCAGTACTTC	CASGRRGGYETQYF
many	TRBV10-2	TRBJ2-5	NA	TGCGCCAGCAGGAGGGATGAGGGAGAGACCCAGTACTTC	CASRRDEGETQYF